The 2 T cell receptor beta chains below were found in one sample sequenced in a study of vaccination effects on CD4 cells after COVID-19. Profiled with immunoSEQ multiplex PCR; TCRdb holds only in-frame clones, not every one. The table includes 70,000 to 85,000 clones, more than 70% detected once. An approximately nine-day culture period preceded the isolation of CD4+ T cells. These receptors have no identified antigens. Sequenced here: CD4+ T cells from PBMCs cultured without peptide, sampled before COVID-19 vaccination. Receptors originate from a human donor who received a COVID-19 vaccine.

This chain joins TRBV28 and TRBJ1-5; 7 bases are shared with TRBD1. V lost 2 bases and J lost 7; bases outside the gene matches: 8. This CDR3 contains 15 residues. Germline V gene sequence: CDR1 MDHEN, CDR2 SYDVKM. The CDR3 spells CASSLPTGAGQPQHF. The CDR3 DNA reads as TGTGCCAGCAGTTTACCTACAGGGGCAGGACAGCCCCAGCATTTT. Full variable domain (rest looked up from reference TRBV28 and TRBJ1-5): DVKVTQSSRYLVKRTGEKVFLECVQDMDHENMFWYRQDPGLGLRLIYFSYDVKMKEKGDIPEGYSVSREKKERFSLILESASTNQTSMYLCASSLPTGAGQPQHFGDGTRLSIL.

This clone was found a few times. The CDR3 DNA reads as TGTGCCAGCAGTTACTCGGGAGTCCAGGGCAAGGAAAAACTGTTTTTT. This sequence encodes CASSYSGVQGKEKLFF. The chain employs TRBV6-5 and TRBJ1-4, with D possibly matching TRBD1 (5 bases). From germline, CDR1 is MNHEY and CDR2 SVGAGI. The CDR3 has 16 amino acids. V was shortened by 0 bases and J by 8 bases, with 16 bases between the two germline ends.